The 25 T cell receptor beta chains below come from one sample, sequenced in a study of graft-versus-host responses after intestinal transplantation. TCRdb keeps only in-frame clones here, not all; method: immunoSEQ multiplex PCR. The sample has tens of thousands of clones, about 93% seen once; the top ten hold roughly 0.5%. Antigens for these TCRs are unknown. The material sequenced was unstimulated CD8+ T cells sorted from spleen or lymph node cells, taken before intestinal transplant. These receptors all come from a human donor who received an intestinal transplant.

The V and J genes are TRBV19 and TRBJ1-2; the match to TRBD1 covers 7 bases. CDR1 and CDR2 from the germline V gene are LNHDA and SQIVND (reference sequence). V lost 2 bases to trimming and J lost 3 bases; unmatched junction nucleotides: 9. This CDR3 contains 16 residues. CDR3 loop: CASSISSTGADYGYTF. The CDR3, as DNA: TGTGCCAGTAGTATAAGTTCCACAGGGGCGGACTATGGCTACACCTTC.

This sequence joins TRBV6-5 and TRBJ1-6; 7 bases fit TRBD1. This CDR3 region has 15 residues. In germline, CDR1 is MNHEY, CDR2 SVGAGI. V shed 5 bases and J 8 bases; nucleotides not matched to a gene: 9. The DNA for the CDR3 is TGTGCCAGCAGTGGGATGACAGGGCTCCATTCACCCCTCCACTTT. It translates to CASSGMTGLHSPLHF.

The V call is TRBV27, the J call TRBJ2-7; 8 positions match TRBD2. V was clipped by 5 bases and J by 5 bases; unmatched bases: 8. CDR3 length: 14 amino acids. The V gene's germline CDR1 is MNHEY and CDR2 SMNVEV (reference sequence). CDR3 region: CASSNSGSLNEQYF. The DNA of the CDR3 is TGTGCCAGCAGTAACAGCGGGAGTCTCAACGAGCAGTACTTC.

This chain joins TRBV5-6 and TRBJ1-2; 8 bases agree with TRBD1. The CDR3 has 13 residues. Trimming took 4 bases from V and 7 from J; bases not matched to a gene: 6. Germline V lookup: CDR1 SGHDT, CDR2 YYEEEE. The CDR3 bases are TGTGCCAGCAGCGCCCAGGGGGCGAGTGGCTACACCTTC. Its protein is CASSAQGASGYTF. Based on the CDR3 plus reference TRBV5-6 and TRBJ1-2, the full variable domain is DAGVTQSPTHLIKTRGQQVTLRCSPKSGHDTVSWYQQALGQGPQFIFQYYEEEERQRGNFPDRFSGHQFPNYSSELNVNALLLGDSALYLCASSAQGASGYTFGSGTRLTVV.

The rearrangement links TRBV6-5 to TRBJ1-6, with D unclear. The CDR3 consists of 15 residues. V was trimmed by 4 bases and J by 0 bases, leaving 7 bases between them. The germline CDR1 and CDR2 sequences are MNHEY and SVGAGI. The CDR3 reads CASSFGSSYNSPLHF. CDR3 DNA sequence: TGTGCCAGCAGTTTCGGGAGCTCCTATAATTCACCCCTCCACTTT.

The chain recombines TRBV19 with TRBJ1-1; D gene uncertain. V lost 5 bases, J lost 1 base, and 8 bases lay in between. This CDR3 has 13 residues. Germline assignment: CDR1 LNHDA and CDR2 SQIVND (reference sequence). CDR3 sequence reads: CASSFNWNTEAFF. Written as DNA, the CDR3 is TGTGCCAGTAGTTTTAACTGGAACACTGAAGCTTTCTTT.

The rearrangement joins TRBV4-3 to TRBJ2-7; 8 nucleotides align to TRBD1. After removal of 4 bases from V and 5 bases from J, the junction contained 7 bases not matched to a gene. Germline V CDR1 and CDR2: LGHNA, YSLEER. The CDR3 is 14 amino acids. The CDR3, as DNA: TGCGCCAGCAGCCGAGGACAGGGTCTCGACGAGCAGTACTTC. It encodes CASSRGQGLDEQYF.

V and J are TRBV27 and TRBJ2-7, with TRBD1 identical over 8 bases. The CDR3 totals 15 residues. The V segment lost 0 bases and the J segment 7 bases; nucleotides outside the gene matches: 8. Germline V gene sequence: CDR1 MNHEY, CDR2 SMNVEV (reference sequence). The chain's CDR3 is CASSLSGTGWGEQYF. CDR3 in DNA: TGTGCCAGCAGTTTATCGGGGACAGGCTGGGGGGAGCAGTACTTC.

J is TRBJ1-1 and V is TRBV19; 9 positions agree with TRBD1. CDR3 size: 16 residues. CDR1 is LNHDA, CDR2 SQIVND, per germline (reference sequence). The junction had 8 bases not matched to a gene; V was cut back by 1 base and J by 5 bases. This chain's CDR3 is CASSIGGQGLLTEAFF. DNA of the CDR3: TGTGCCAGTAGTATAGGAGGACAGGGGCTATTAACTGAAGCTTTCTTT.

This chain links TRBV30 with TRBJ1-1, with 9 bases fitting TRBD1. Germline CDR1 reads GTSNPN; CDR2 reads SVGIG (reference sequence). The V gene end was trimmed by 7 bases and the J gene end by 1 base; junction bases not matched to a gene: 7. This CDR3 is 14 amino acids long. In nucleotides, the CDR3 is TGTGCCTACACTACAGGGGGCTCGAACACTGAAGCTTTCTTT. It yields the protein CAYTTGGSNTEAFF.

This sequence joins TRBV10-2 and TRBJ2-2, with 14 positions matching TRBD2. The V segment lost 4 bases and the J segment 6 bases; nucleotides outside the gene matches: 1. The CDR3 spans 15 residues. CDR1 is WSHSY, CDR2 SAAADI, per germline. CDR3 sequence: CASSGLAGGAGELFF. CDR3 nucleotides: TGCGCCAGCAGTGGACTAGCGGGGGGGGCCGGGGAGCTGTTTTTT.

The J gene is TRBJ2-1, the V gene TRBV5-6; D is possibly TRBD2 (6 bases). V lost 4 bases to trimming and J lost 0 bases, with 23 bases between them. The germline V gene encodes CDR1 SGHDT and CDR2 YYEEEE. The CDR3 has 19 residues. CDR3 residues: CASSRGTVRGQSSYNEQFF. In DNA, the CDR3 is TGTGCCAGCAGCCGCGGGACCGTTCGGGGCCAGAGCTCCTACAATGAGCAGTTCTTC.

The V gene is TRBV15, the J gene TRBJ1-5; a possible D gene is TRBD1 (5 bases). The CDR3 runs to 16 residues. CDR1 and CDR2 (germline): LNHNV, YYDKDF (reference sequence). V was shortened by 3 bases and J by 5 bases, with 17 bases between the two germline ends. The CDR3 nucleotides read TGTGCCACCAGCAGTGAACTGGGGCAGCTGGATCAGCCCCAGCATTTT. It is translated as CATSSELGQLDQPQHF.

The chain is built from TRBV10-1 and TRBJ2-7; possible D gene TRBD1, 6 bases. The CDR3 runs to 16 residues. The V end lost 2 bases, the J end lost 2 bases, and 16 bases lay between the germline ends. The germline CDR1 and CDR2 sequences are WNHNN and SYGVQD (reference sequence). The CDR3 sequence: CASSEGVGQHPYEQYF. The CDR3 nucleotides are TGCGCCAGCAGTGAGGGCGTCGGACAGCACCCCTACGAGCAGTACTTC.

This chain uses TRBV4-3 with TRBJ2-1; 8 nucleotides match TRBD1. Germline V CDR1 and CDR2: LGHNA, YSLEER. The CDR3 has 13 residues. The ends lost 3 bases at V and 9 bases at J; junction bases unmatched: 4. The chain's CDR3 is CASSHTGGGEQFF. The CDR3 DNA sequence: TGCGCCAGCAGCCATACAGGGGGAGGTGAGCAGTTCTTC.

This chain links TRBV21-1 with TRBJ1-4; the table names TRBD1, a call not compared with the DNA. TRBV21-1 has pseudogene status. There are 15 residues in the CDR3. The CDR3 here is CASSKECDRVEKLFF. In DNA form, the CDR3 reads TGTGCCAGCAGCAAAGAGTGTGACAGGGTAGAAAAACTGTTTTTT.

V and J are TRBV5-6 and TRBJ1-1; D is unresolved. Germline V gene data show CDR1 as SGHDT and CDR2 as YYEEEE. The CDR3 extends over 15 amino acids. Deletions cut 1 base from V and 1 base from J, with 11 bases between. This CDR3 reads CASSLWATENTEAFF. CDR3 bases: TGTGCCAGCAGCTTGTGGGCCACCGAGAACACTGAAGCTTTCTTT.

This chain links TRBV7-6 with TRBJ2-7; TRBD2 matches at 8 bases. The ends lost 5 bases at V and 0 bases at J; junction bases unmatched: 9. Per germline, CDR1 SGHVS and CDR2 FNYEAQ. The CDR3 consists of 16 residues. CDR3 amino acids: CASSPASGSFSYEQYF. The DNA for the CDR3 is TGTGCCAGCAGCCCGGCAAGCGGGAGTTTCTCCTACGAGCAGTACTTC. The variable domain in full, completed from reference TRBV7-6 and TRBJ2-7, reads GAGVSQSPRYKVTKRGQDVALRCDPISGHVSLYWYRQALGQGPEFLTYFNYEAQQDKSGLPNDRFSAERPEGSISTLTIQRTEQRDSAMYRCASSPASGSFSYEQYFGPGTRLTVT.

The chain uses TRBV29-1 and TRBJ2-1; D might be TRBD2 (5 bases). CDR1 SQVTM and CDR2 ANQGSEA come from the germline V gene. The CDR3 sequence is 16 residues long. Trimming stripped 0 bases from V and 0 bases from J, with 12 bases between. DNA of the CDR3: TGCAGCGTTGAAGATTCTCAGCGGAGCTCCTACAATGAGCAGTTCTTC. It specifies CSVEDSQRSSYNEQFF.

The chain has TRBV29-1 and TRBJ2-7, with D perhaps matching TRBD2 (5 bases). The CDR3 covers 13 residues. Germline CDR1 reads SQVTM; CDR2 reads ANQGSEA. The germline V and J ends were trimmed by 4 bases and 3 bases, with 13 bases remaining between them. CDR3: CSVASSYNYEQYF. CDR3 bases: TGCAGCGTTGCTAGCAGCTACAACTACGAGCAGTACTTC.

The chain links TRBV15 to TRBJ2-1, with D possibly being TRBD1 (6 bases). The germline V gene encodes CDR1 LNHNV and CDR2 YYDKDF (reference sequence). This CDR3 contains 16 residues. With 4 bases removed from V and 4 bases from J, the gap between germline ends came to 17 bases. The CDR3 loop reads CATSTRPGHTYNEQFF. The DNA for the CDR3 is TGTGCCACCAGCACACGCCCGGGACATACGTACAATGAGCAGTTCTTC.

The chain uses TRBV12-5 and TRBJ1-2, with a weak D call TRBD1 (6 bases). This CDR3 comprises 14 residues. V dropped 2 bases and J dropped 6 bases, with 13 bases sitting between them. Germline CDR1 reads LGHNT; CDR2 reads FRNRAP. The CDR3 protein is CASGLSQGLDGYTF. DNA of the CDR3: TGTGCTAGTGGTTTGTCCCAGGGGCTAGATGGCTACACCTTC.

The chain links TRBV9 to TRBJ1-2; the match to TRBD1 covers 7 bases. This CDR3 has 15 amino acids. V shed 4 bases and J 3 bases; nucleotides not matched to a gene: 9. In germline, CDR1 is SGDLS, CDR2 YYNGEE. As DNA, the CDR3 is TGTGCCAGCAGCTCAGGGGGGCAGGGTCACTATGGCTACACCTTC. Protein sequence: CASSSGGQGHYGYTF.

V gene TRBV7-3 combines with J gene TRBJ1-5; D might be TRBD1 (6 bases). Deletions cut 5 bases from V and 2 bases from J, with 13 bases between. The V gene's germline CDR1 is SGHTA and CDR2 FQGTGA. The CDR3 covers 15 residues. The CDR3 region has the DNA TGTGCCAGCAGCCAACAGGGAAGACGCAATCAGCCCCAGCATTTT. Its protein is CASSQQGRRNQPQHF.

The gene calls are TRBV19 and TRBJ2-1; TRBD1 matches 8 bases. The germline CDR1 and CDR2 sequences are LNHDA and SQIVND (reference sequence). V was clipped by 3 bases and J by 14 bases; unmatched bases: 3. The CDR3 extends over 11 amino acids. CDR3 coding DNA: TGTGCCAGTAGTATGGGGACAGGAGAGTTCTTC. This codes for CASSMGTGEFF.